This passage covers 8 T cell receptor beta chains from one sample sequenced in a study of CD8+CD57+ T cells in acquired aplastic anemia. Genomic DNA constituted the template upon which TCR beta VDJ and CDR3 profiling was performed. TCRdb reanalysed the reads using MiXCR and keeps one entry per CDR3 protein. The data hold approximately 200,000 distinct CDR3 sequences, with around 50% observed a single time. The sequenced sample was sorted CD4+, CD8+, or CD8+CD57+ T cells (not recorded which) from PBMCs. These receptors were collected from a human donor in good health, serving as a control.

This clonotype was counted only a few times. One end of the junction is discordant with germline, which a read error may explain. The chain joins TRBV7-9 to TRBJ2-7; 8 positions agree with TRBD2. The DNA end is a closer match to TRBJ2-5, so the J assignment may be wrong. Germline V lookup: CDR1 SEHNR, CDR2 FQNEAQ (reference sequence). There are 13 residues in the CDR3. As DNA, the CDR3 is TGTGCCAGCAGGTTAGCGGGGCAAGAGACCCAGTACTTC. It translates to CASRLAGQETQYF.

This clonotype was recorded at least ten times. V is TRBV19 and J is TRBJ1-3, with D uncertain. Germline values: CDR1 LNHDA, CDR2 SQIVND (reference sequence). There are 21 residues in the CDR3. V was clipped by 3 bases and J by 0 bases, with 27 bases between them. The CDR3, as DNA: TGTGCCAGTAGTATCTCCCCCGGAGGACGGTTATCTAGGCTCTCTGGAAACACCATATATTTT. It is translated as CASSISPGGRLSRLSGNTIYF.

Many counts were recorded for this clonotype. The chain recombines TRBV6-4 with TRBJ1-5; D may be TRBD1 (5 bases). Germline V lookup: CDR1 MRHNA, CDR2 SNTAGT. Trimming removed 6 bases from V and 1 base from J, with 7 bases in between. The CDR3 runs to 13 residues. The chain's CDR3 is CASSRESNQPQHF. The CDR3 DNA reads TGTGCCAGCAGCAGGGAAAGCAATCAGCCCCAGCATTTT.

This rearrangement joins TRBV12-3 or TRBV12-4 to TRBJ2-6; 8 bases align to TRBD1. The CDR3 is 17 residues long. Unmatched junction bases numbered 10, after V lost 7 bases and J lost 2 bases. The CDR3 reads CASKKTGANTGANVLTF. CDR3 bases: TGTGCCAGCAAGAAGACAGGGGCCAACACTGGGGCCAACGTCCTGACTTTC.

The chain is built from TRBV19 and TRBJ2-1; 10 nucleotides align to TRBD1. J gave up 6 bases and V 5 bases, and 10 bases lay outside the gene matches. Per the germline V gene, CDR1 is LNHDA and CDR2 is SQIVND (reference sequence). This CDR3 has 16 residues. CDR3 nucleotides: TGTGCCAGTAGTTCCCCCGGGACAGGGGCTGTCAATGAGCAGTTCTTC. Translating gives CASSSPGTGAVNEQFF.

The chain carries TRBV5-1 and TRBJ1-5, with 9 bases that match TRBD1. Germline V lookup: CDR1 SGHRS, CDR2 YFSETQ. This CDR3 contains 14 residues. V lost 0 bases to trimming and J lost 14 bases; unmatched junction nucleotides: 9. DNA of the CDR3: TGCGCCAGCAGCTTGGCGGGACAGGGAATCTACGAGCATTTT. It encodes CASSLAGQGIYEHF.

The chain has TRBV5-1 and TRBJ2-1, with TRBD2 as a possible D gene (6 bases). V lost 2 bases, J lost 7 bases, and 13 bases lay in between. CDR3 length equals 14 residues. The germline V gene encodes CDR1 SGHRS and CDR2 YFSETQ. The CDR3 bases are TGCGCCAGCAGCTTAGTAGGAGGGGAGAATGAGCAGTTCTTC. This translates into CASSLVGGENEQFF.

This clonotype has at least ten counts. The chain recombines TRBV7-9 with TRBJ2-7; 7 bases line up with TRBD1. After removal of 4 bases from V and 0 bases from J, the junction contained 6 bases not matched to a gene. The CDR3 is 15 amino acids. Germline V gene lookup returns CDR1 SEHNR and CDR2 FQNEAQ (reference sequence). The CDR3 reads CASSSRDSSSYEQYF. The CDR3 region has the DNA TGTGCCAGCAGCTCAAGGGACAGTAGCTCCTACGAGCAGTACTTC. Looking up the rest from reference TRBV7-9 and TRBJ2-7 gives the full variable domain: DTGVSQNPRHKITKRGQNVTFRCDPISEHNRLYWYRQTLGQGPEFLTYFQNEAQLEKSRLLSDRFSAERPKGSFSTLEIQRTEQGDSAMYLCASSSRDSSSYEQYFGPGTRLTVT.